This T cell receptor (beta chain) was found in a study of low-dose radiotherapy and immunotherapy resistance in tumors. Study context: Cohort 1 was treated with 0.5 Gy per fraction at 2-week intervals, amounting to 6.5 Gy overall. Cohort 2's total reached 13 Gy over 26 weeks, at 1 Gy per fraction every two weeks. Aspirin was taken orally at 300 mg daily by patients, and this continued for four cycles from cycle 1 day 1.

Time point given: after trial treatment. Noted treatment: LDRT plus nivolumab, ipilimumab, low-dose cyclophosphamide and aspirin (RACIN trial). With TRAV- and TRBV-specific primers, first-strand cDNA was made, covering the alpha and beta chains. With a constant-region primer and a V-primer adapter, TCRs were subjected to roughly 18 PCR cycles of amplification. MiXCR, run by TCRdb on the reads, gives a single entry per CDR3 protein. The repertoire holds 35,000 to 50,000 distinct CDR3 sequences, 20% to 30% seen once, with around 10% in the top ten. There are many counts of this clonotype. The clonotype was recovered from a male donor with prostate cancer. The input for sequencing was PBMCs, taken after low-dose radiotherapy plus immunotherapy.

This chain's CDR3 is CSASFRRTATRGQPQHF. In DNA form, the CDR3 reads TGCAGTGCTAGCTTTCGTAGGACCGCTACCAGGGGTCAGCCCCAGCATTTT. The chain is built from TRBV20-1 and TRBJ1-5, with D perhaps matching TRBD1 (6 bases). This CDR3 has 17 residues. Trimming removed 3 bases at V and 6 bases at J, with 24 bases between. The germline V gene has CDR1 DFQATT and CDR2 SNEGSKA (reference sequence).